The 11 T cell receptor beta chains presented below share a single source sample, sequenced in a study of T cells in Graves' hyperthyroidism and ophthalmopathy. TCR beta CDR3 regions were amplified from RNA transcripts. The TCR CDR3 was amplified in a first-round RT-PCR using the HTBI primer set. Each CDR3 protein is one row after TCRdb ran MiXCR on the multiplex PCR reads. The data contain about 380,000 distinct CDR3 sequences, under 20% of them seen just once; the ten biggest clones take up 40% to 45%. The specimen sequenced was blood. The receptors were gathered from a man between 18 and 29 years old with Graves' ophthalmopathy.

This clonotype has at least ten counts. CDR3: CASSVQDYGYTF. The CDR3, as DNA: TGTGCCAGCAGTGTTCAAGACTATGGCTACACCTTC. The J gene is TRBJ1-2, the V gene TRBV2; D is uncertain. CDR3 length equals 12 residues. V was cut by 4 bases and J by 3 bases, with 6 bases left in between. Germline values: CDR1 SNHLY, CDR2 FYNNEI.

This clonotype was seen repeatedly, ten times or more. The genes are TRBV12-3 or TRBV12-4 and TRBJ2-5; tentatively, D is TRBD1 (6 bases). V was clipped by 6 bases and J by 5 bases, with 16 bases between them. This CDR3 spans 14 amino acids. The CDR3, as DNA: TGTGCCAGCAGCCAACAGGGTAGGGCGGAGACCCAGTACTTC. Its protein product is CASSQQGRAETQYF.

The rearrangement uses TRBV2 and TRBJ2-5; 7 nucleotides match TRBD1. Per the germline V gene, CDR1 is SNHLY and CDR2 is FYNNEI. CDR3 size: 12 residues. Unmatched junction bases numbered 1, after V lost 8 bases and J lost 1 base. The CDR3 nucleotides read TGTGCCAGCGGGACAGTCCAAGAGACCCAGTACTTC. Translation gives CASGTVQETQYF.

This clonotype appeared many times. J is TRBJ2-3 and V is TRBV2, with 8 nucleotides matching TRBD2. Germline loops: CDR1 SNHLY, CDR2 FYNNEI. CDR3 length: 13 residues. V lost 2 bases and J lost 10; bases outside the gene matches: 5. CDR3 region: CASSEPAGRAQYF. The CDR3 nucleotides are TGTGCCAGCAGTGAACCCGCCGGGAGGGCGCAGTATTTT.

This clonotype was seen more than once but under ten times. The chain has TRBV6-1 and TRBJ2-7; 8 nucleotides align to TRBD1. This CDR3 is 15 amino acids long. Trimming removed 5 bases from V and 3 bases from J; junction bases left unmatched: 9. Germline CDR1 reads MNHNS; CDR2 reads SASEGT. CDR3 sequence: CASSYADRGGYEQYF. DNA for the CDR3: TGTGCCAGCAGTTATGCCGACAGGGGTGGCTACGAGCAGTACTTC.

Only a few counts were recorded for this clonotype. The gene calls are TRBV5-4 and TRBJ1-1; D gene unclear. This CDR3 has 14 amino acids. Trimming stripped 4 bases from V and 0 bases from J, with 10 bases between. Per the germline V gene, CDR1 is SGHNT and CDR2 is YYREEE (reference sequence). The CDR3 DNA follows: TGTGCCAGCAGCCGCCGGGTGGTGAACACTGAAGCTTTCTTT. This gives the protein CASSRRVVNTEAFF.

The chain has TRBV30 and TRBJ2-7; no firm D call. There are 11 residues in the CDR3. The V and J ends lost 0 bases and 5 bases respectively, with 5 bases between them. Per the germline V gene, CDR1 is GTSNPN and CDR2 is SVGIG (reference sequence). The CDR3 nucleotides read TGTGCCTGGAGTGTACGGGACGAGCAGTACTTC. This gives the protein CAWSVRDEQYF.

This sequence joins TRBV6-1 and TRBJ2-3; a weak D match, TRBD1 (6 bases). The CDR3 is 13 residues long. The germline CDR1 and CDR2 sequences are MNHNS and SASEGT. Trimming left V 8 bases short and J 5 bases short, with 14 bases between. For the CDR3, the DNA is TGTGCCAGCCGGGACATGAATAAAGATACGCAGTATTTT. Residues: CASRDMNKDTQYF.

This clonotype has at least ten counts. This chain links TRBV5-5 with TRBJ2-5; D may be TRBD1 (6 bases). CDR1 and CDR2 from the germline V gene are SGHKS and YYEKEE (reference sequence). The CDR3 totals 14 residues. Trimming took off 1 base at V and 4 bases at J, with 11 bases between the two ends. The CDR3 is CASSLLSGVETQYF. The CDR3 nucleotides read TGTGCCAGCAGCTTGCTTTCAGGGGTAGAGACCCAGTACTTC. The whole variable domain, remainder taken from reference TRBV5-5 and TRBJ2-5, is DAGVTQSPTHLIKTRGQQVTLRCSPISGHKSVSWYQQVLGQGPQFIFQYYEKEERGRGNFPDRFSARQFPNYSSELNVNALLLGDSALYLCASSLLSGVETQYFGPGTRLLVL.

The V gene is TRBV11-3, the J gene TRBJ2-1; 7 bases match TRBD1. The V and J ends lost 0 bases and 8 bases, in that order; junction bases with no gene match: 10. This CDR3 contains 16 residues. CDR1 is SGHNT, CDR2 YENEEA, per germline. The CDR3 DNA follows: TGTGCCAGCAGCTTAGATTGGCAACAGGGGTACGATGAGCAGTTCTTC. Translation: CASSLDWQQGYDEQFF.

The V call is TRBV19, the J call TRBJ1-3, with a tentative D call TRBD1 (5 bases). V was shortened by 5 bases and J by 1 base, with 12 bases between the two germline ends. The length of the CDR3 is 15 residues. Looked up from germline, CDR1 is LNHDA and CDR2 is SQIVND (reference sequence). The chain's CDR3 is CASSVGTGSGNTIYF. The CDR3 DNA sequence: TGTGCCAGTAGTGTCGGGACGGGGTCTGGAAACACCATATATTTT.